A single sample gave rise to the 2 T cell receptor beta chains below, sequenced in a study of cytomegalovirus exposure and HLA in healthy donors. PCR was performed using 60 Vbeta and 13 Jbeta primers. The method was immunoSEQ multiplex PCR; TCRdb's version includes in-frame clones alone and lacks a portion of them. The sample has roughly 120,000 clones, roughly four fifths seen once. The sequenced sample consisted of PBMCs. Every receptor here comes from a male donor in good health and CMV-seropositive.

The chain links TRBV7-9 to TRBJ1-3; D remains unclear. The CDR3 loop spans 15 amino acids. Germline CDR1 and CDR2: SEHNR and FQNEAQ (reference sequence). The ends were cut back, 5 bases at V and 0 bases at J, with 11 bases in the middle. This CDR3 is CASSPVRSSGNTIYF. CDR3 in DNA: TGTGCCAGCAGCCCGGTCCGATCCTCTGGAAACACCATATATTTT.

This clone was recorded a few times. The genes are TRBV29-1 and TRBJ2-7; 12 bases align to TRBD2. Germline CDR1 reads SQVTM; CDR2 reads ANQGSEA. The junction had 7 bases not matched to a gene; V was cut back by 6 bases and J by 4 bases. The CDR3 sequence is 14 residues long. The CDR3, as DNA: TGCAGCGTGTGGACTAGCGGGACGGGGTACGAGCAGTACTTC. Protein product: CSVWTSGTGYEQYF.